Below, 6 T cell receptor beta chains from the same sample are listed, as sequenced in a study of beta chain features in type 1 diabetes. Sequencing targeted expressed TCRB transcripts, as all isolated RNA had been reverse transcribed. Generated by immunoSEQ multiplex PCR, the TCRdb table keeps only in-frame clones and is missing some. The table records hundreds of thousands of clones, roughly 15% of them present only once. The sequenced material came from naive CD4+ T cells from blood. The receptors come from a young man in good health.

This CDR3 is CASSETRGNEQFF. CDR3 in DNA: TGTGCCAGCAGTGAAACGAGGGGCAATGAGCAGTTCTTC. This rearrangement joins TRBV6-1 to TRBJ2-1; D tentatively fits TRBD1 or TRBD2 (5 bases each). Germline V gene sequence: CDR1 MNHNS, CDR2 SASEGT. The CDR3 consists of 13 residues. Deletions cut 2 bases from V and 6 bases from J, with 8 bases between.

The chain employs TRBV10-3 and TRBJ2-5; D unresolved. The DNA end is a closer match to TRBJ2-7, so the J assignment may be wrong. Per germline, CDR1 ENHRY and CDR2 SYGVKD. CDR3 length: 13 amino acids. The CDR3 is CASRTNPVHEQYF. The CDR3 DNA sequence: TGTGCCAGCAGGACCAACCCCGTGCACGAGCAGTACTTC.

This clone was seen more than once but under ten times. The chain has TRBV7-2 and TRBJ1-2; TRBD1 is a possible D gene (5 bases). V lost 2 bases and J lost 5, with 24 bases in between. The CDR3 has 18 residues. Germline CDR1 is SGHTA and CDR2 is FQGNSA. CDR3 region: CASSLRAAAVGPAYGYTF. CDR3 nucleotide sequence: TGTGCCAGCAGCTTACGGGCAGCCGCTGTGGGGCCCGCTTATGGCTACACCTTC.

The V call is TRBV29-1, the J call TRBJ2-4, with 11 bases lining up with TRBD1. Unmatched junction bases numbered 9, after V lost 4 bases and J lost 1 base. There are 17 residues in the CDR3. CDR1 is SQVTM, CDR2 ANQGSEA, per germline. The CDR3 nucleotides read TGCAGCGTTGGCGGGACAGGGGGGCTTGGGGCCAAAAACATTCAGTACTTC. Its protein product is CSVGGTGGLGAKNIQYF.

This chain connects TRBV6-4 to TRBJ2-3; 10 nucleotides match TRBD2. CDR3 size: 15 residues. Germline-derived CDR1 and CDR2 are MRHNA and SNTAGT. The V gene end was trimmed by 6 bases and the J gene end by 7 bases; junction bases not matched to a gene: 10. CDR3 sequence reads: CASSSGSGGRYTQYF. In DNA form, the CDR3 reads TGTGCCAGCAGCAGCGGTAGCGGGGGGCGATATACGCAGTATTTT.

The table lists this clone with a few counts. The gene calls are TRBV6-1 and TRBJ2-2; no clear D. The germline V and J ends were trimmed by 7 bases and 0 bases, with 12 bases remaining between them. Germline lookup yields CDR1 MNHNS and CDR2 SASEGT. The CDR3 has 15 amino acids. This CDR3 is CASKDPVSNTGELFF. CDR3 nucleotides: TGTGCCAGCAAGGACCCGGTGTCGAACACCGGGGAGCTGTTTTTT.